The sequence of this T cell receptor beta chain was determined in a study of blood T cell repertoires in COVID-19. Generated by immunoSEQ multiplex PCR, the TCRdb table keeps only in-frame clones and is missing some. The repertoire holds around 300,000 clones, with 86% as singletons. This CDR3 is 16 amino acids long. V was clipped by 3 bases and J by 0 bases, with 17 bases between them. Germline lookup yields CDR1 DFQATT and CDR2 SNEGSKA (reference sequence). This sequence was found in a woman aged 18-29 years who had recovered from COVID-19. Specimen: PBMCs or T cells enriched from blood (not recorded which). The rearrangement joins TRBV20-1 to TRBJ1-2; D may be TRBD1 (6 bases). The CDR3 is CSASGPGDAPNYGYTF. Here the CDR3 DNA reads TGCAGTGCTAGTGGGCCAGGGGATGCCCCTAACTATGGCTACACCTTC.